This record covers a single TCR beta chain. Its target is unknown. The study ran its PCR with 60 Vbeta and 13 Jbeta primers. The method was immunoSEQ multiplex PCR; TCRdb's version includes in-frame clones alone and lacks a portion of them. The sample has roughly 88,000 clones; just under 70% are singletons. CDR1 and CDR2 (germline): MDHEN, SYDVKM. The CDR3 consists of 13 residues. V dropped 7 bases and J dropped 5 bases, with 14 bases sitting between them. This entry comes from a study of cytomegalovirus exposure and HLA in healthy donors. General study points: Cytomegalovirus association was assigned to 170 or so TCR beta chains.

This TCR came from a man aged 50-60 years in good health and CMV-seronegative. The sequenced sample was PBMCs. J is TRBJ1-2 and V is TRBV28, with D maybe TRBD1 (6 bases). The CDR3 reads CASTRGHDYGYTF. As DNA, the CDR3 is TGTGCCAGCACCCGGGGACACGATTATGGCTACACCTTC.